These 2 T cell receptor beta chains were sequenced from one sample in a study of blood T cell repertoires in COVID-19. Sequencing used immunoSEQ multiplex PCR; TCRdb keeps in-frame clones, though not all of them. The table includes around 250,000 clones, about four fifths detected once. Sequenced input: peripheral blood. The receptors were gathered from an elderly man with acute or convalescent COVID-19.

V usage is TRBV19 and J usage is TRBJ2-2, with D possibly matching TRBD2 (6 bases). The CDR3 spans 14 residues. The germline V and J ends were trimmed by 3 bases and 2 bases, with 7 bases remaining between them. Germline CDR1 and CDR2: LNHDA and SQIVND (reference sequence). The CDR3 sequence: CASSMRGNTGELFF. For the CDR3, the DNA is TGTGCCAGTAGTATGCGGGGCAACACCGGGGAGCTGTTTTTT. Full variable domain (rest looked up from reference TRBV19 and TRBJ2-2): DGGITQSPKYLFRKEGQNVTLSCEQNLNHDAMYWYRQDPGQGLRLIYYSQIVNDFQKGDIAEGYSVSREKKESFPLTVTSAQKNPTAFYLCASSMRGNTGELFFGEGSRLTVL.

A few counts support this clone. The V gene is TRBV5-5, the J gene TRBJ2-1; 13 nucleotides line up with TRBD2. The V gene end was trimmed by 0 bases and the J gene end by 7 bases; junction bases not matched to a gene: 4. Germline V lookup: CDR1 SGHKS, CDR2 YYEKEE (reference sequence). The CDR3 has 16 residues. This CDR3 is CASSLGLAGGENEQFF. CDR3 nucleotide sequence: TGTGCCAGCAGCTTGGGACTAGCGGGAGGAGAAAATGAGCAGTTCTTC.